This T cell receptor (beta chain) was sequenced during a study of identifying expanded T cells in peripheral blood. The CDR3 covers 13 residues. Germline-derived CDR1 and CDR2 are MGHDK and SYGVNS. Trimming took off 2 bases at V and 4 bases at J, with 8 bases between the two ends. The protocol was immunoSEQ multiplex PCR, while the TCRdb copy is restricted to in-frame clones and leaves out a portion. The profile shows roughly 130,000 clones, 86% of them singletons. The V gene is TRBV25-1, the J gene TRBJ1-1; D may be TRBD1 (6 bases). The sequence derives from a person aged 18 to 70 in good health. Sample: blood. In DNA, the CDR3 is TGTGCCAGCAGTGAACAGGGGAGCACTGAAGCTTTCTTT. Amino acid sequence: CASSEQGSTEAFF.